This T cell receptor (beta chain) was sequenced for a study of CD8+ T cells in alopecia areata. Study summary: Severity among treated patients was scored by the percentage of scalp area affected. General observations from the study: Scalp repertoires also include resident alphabeta T cells from normal skin. Treatment with tofacitinib significantly lowered scalp clonality and reduced expanded CD8+ clones among the top 100. Persistence of many expanded lesional clones was seen in scalp and blood during tofacitinib.

Of note for this clone: Its antigen is unidentified.

After removal of 4 bases from V and 5 bases from J, the junction contained 3 bases not matched to a gene. From germline, CDR1 is LGHNA and CDR2 YSLEER. CDR3 length: 13 residues. Treatment given: oral pan-JAK inhibitor, 5-10 mg twice daily. Once RNA had been extracted, it was reverse transcribed into cDNA to act as the sequencing template. The method was immunoSEQ multiplex PCR; TCRdb's version includes in-frame clones alone and lacks a portion of them. The data hold 200,000 or so clones, with 58% observed a single time. The sequenced sample was CD4+ T cells sorted from blood, obtained at week 24, from a patient treated with tofacitinib. This chain uses TRBV4-3 with TRBJ2-5; 8 bases match TRBD1. The sequence was collected from a human donor with alopecia areata. The CDR3 region is CASSPRQGETQYF. The CDR3, as DNA: TGCGCCAGCAGCCCGCGACAGGGGGAGACCCAGTACTTC.